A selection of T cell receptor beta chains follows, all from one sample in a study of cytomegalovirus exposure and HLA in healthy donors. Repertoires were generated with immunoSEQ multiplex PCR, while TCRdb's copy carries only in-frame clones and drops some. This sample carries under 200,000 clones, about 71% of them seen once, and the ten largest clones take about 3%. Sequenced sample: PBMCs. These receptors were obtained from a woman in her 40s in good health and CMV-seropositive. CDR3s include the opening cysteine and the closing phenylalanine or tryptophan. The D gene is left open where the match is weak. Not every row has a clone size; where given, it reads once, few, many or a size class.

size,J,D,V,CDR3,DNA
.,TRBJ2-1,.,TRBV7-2,CASSLSYSSYNEQFF,TGTGCCAGCAGCTTGTCATACAGCTCCTACAATGAGCAGTTCTTC
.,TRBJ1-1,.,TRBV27,CASSHDPLTGGGYTEAFF,TGTGCCAGCAGCCACGATCCGTTGACAGGCGGGGGGTACACTGAAGCTTTCTTT
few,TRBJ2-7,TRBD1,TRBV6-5,CASSYRGQGYEQYF,TGTGCCAGCAGTTATCGGGGACAGGGTTACGAGCAGTACTTC
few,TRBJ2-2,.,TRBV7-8,CASSLQRTGELFF,TGTGCCAGCAGCCTACAGAGAACCGGGGAGCTGTTTTTT
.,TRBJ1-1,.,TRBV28,CASTRQSIPMNTEAFF,TGTGCCAGCACCAGACAGTCGATCCCCATGAACACTGAAGCTTTCTTT
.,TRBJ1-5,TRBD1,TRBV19,CASSKSPDRGSQPQHF,TGTGCCAGTAGTAAGTCCCCGGACAGGGGTTCTCAGCCCCAGCATTTT
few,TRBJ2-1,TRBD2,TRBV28,CASIVAGGSGEQFF,TGTGCCAGCATAGTCGCGGGAGGGTCTGGTGAGCAGTTCTTC
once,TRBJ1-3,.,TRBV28,CASSLHVGEAGNTIYF,TGTGCCAGCAGTTTACACGTCGGGGAGGCGGGAAACACCATATATTTT
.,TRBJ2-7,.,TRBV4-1,CASSQDVTGCEQYF,TGCGCCAGCAGCCAAGACGTAACAGGGTGTGAGCAGTACTTC
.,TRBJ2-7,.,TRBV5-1,CASSLPGADEQYF,TGCGCCAGCAGCTTGCCCGGTGCCGACGAGCAGTACTTC
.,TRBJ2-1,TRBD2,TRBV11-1,CASSPTSGYNEQFF,TGTGCCAGCAGCCCGACTAGCGGGTACAATGAGCAGTTCTTC
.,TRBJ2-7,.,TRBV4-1,CASSQEGGSSEQYF,TGCGCCAGCAGCCAAGAAGGCGGGTCTTCCGAGCAGTACTTC
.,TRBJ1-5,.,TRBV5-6,CASSFFGFQPQHF,TGTGCCAGCAGCTTCTTCGGTTTTCAGCCCCAGCATTTT